This T cell receptor beta chain derives from a study of OX40 agonist ivuxolimab in advanced cancers. CDR1 is SGHAT, CDR2 FQNNGV, per germline. The CDR3 has 14 amino acids. With 5 bases removed from V and 7 bases from J, the gap between germline ends came to 18 bases. The assay was immunoSEQ multiplex PCR, and TCRdb's table has in-frame clones only and misses some. The data contain tens of thousands of clones, roughly four fifths of them seen just once; the ten biggest clones take up roughly 1.7%. The sequenced sample was CD4+ or CD8+ T cells sorted from blood, obtained in a trial of the OX40 agonist ivuxolimab. This chain joins TRBV11-2 and TRBJ2-7, with D maybe TRBD1 (7 bases). The receptor's source is an adult with an advanced solid tumor such as melanoma, head and neck, liver or kidney cancer. The CDR3 is CASSVPGQRAEQYF. DNA of the CDR3: TGTGCCAGCAGCGTCCCGGGACAGCGGGCGGAGCAGTACTTC.